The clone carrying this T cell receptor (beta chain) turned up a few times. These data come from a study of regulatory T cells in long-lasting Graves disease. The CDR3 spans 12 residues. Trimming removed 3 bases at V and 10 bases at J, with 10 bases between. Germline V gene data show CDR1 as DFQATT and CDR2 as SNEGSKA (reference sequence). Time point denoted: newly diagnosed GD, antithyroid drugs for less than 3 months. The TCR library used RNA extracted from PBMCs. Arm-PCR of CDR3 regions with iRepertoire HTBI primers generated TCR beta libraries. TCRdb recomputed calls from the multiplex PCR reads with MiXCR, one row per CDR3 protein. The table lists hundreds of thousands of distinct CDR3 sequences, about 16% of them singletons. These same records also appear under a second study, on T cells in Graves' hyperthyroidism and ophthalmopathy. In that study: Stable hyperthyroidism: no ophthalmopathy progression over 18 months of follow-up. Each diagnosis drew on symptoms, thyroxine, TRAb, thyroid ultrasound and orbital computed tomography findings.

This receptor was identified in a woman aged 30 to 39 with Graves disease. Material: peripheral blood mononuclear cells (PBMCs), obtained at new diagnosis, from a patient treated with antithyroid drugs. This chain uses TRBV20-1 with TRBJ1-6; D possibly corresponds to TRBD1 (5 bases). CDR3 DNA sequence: TGCAGTGCTAGGTCCCAGGGATCACCCCTCCACTTT. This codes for CSARSQGSPLHF.